The rows below give T cell receptor beta chains drawn from one sample of a study of T cells after yellow fever vaccination. TCRdb used MiXCR to reprocess the 5' RACE reads, holding one entry per CDR3 protein. The sample records 400,000 or so distinct CDR3 sequences, more than 9% being singletons. Sequencing was performed on PBMCs, taken on the day of the first yellow fever vaccination. These receptors came from a man aged 18 to 29 who received the YFV17D yellow fever vaccine. Both conserved end residues are trimmed from each CDR3. The order of the fields is CDR3 length, J gene, V gene, CDR3 protein.

length: 13; J: TRBJ2-7; V: TRBV5-1; CDR3: ASSLAPRGINEQY
length: 16; J: TRBJ2-1; V: TRBV27; CDR3: ASSREIEGLARSDEQF
length: 13; J: TRBJ2-3; V: TRBV9; CDR3: ASSVSAASTDTQY
length: 11; J: TRBJ1-6; V: TRBV23-1; CDR3: AARRRQNSPLH
length: 10; J: TRBJ1-1; V: TRBV5-1; CDR3: ASSYPGQGHF
length: 13; J: TRBJ2-7; V: TRBV6-5; CDR3: ASSYSSGSGREQY
length: 11; J: TRBJ2-1; V: TRBV19; CDR3: ASGGYSYNEQF
length: 11; J: TRBJ1-1; V: TRBV4-3; CDR3: ASSPGQGPPAF
length: 11; J: TRBJ1-6; V: TRBV5-1; CDR3: ASSLDGRFPLH
length: 13; J: TRBJ2-5; V: TRBV13; CDR3: ASSFGRGRIETQY
length: 14; J: TRBJ2-5; V: TRBV11-3; CDR3: ASSPGLAGDQETQY
length: 10; J: TRBJ1-3; V: TRBV12-3/TRBV12-4; CDR3: ASRVPSGTIY
length: 13; J: TRBJ2-5; V: TRBV4-3; CDR3: ASSQAQGYQETQY
length: 13; J: TRBJ2-2; V: TRBV5-1; CDR3: ASSLIRQFTGELF
length: 12; J: TRBJ2-3; V: TRBV2; CDR3: ASQGTSRADTQY
length: 12; J: TRBJ2-1; V: TRBV7-9; CDR3: ASSFGLNYNEQF
length: 11; J: TRBJ2-1; V: TRBV3-1; CDR3: ASSQDTRTEQF
length: 13; J: TRBJ1-3; V: TRBV5-1; CDR3: ANSLTAYSGNTIY
length: 14; J: TRBJ2-3; V: TRBV20-1; CDR3: SAPARAGHRTDTQY
length: 12; J: TRBJ1-1; V: TRBV7-9; CDR3: ASSLEELQRWLT
length: 12; J: TRBJ1-3; V: TRBV20-1; CDR3: SARDPSSGNTIY
length: 13; J: TRBJ1-5; V: TRBV5-6; CDR3: ASSSTGTGVQPQH
length: 13; J: TRBJ1-3; V: TRBV6-1; CDR3: ASSEAGGPGNTIY
length: 14; J: TRBJ1-3; V: TRBV9; CDR3: ASSVEANRPGNTIY
length: 12; J: TRBJ2-7; V: TRBV20-1; CDR3: SASAFPHGGEQY
length: 11; J: TRBJ2-1; V: TRBV5-1; CDR3: ASSTDVLNEQF
length: 11; J: TRBJ1-1; V: TRBV6-1; CDR3: ASSSWSSTEAF
length: 13; J: TRBJ1-5; V: TRBV6-2/TRBV6-3; CDR3: ASSTLGQSNQPQH
length: 12; J: TRBJ1-1; V: TRBV12-3/TRBV12-4; CDR3: ASSLGSQSTEAF
length: 12; J: TRBJ2-2; V: TRBV12-3/TRBV12-4; CDR3: ASRPTGWTGELF
length: 11; J: TRBJ1-1; V: TRBV25-1; CDR3: ASGPSGYTEAF
length: 9; J: TRBJ1-3; V: TRBV29-1; CDR3: SVTLGNTIY
length: 13; J: TRBJ2-7; V: TRBV5-1; CDR3: ASSLEGQGPYEQY
length: 13; J: TRBJ2-2; V: TRBV5-1; CDR3: ASSLTTGGTGELF
length: 10; J: TRBJ2-1; V: TRBV4-1; CDR3: ASSGPRDEQF
length: 12; J: TRBJ2-1; V: TRBV29-1; CDR3: SVEIAGPNNEQF
length: 16; J: TRBJ1-2; V: TRBV10-3; CDR3: AIRRRWENGTSNYGYT
length: 11; J: TRBJ2-3; V: TRBV20-1; CDR3: SASGGITDTQY